Sequencing of this T cell receptor (beta chain) was carried out in a study of blood T cell repertoires in COVID-19. Study summary: Samples representing acute and convalescent COVID-19 were sourced from the United States, Italy and Spain. PBMCs, B-cell-depleted T cells, or T cells were the source of the cDNA or gDNA that made up the material.

Study processing details: Estimated nucleated cell counts came from reference gene primer amplification. Clones were read by immunoSEQ multiplex PCR, and TCRdb kept only the in-frame ones, dropping some. V and J calls and clone size are those listed in that table; D and trimming were worked out from the DNA. The sample includes roughly 250,000 clones, 88% of them seen just once. Trimming cost V 6 bases and J 0 bases, with 12 bases left between them. The germline gives CDR1 SGHTA, CDR2 FQGNSA. CDR3 length: 15 amino acids. The sequenced sample was peripheral blood. This rearrangement joins TRBV7-2 to TRBJ1-3; D gene uncertain. This TCR was sampled from a man in his sixties who had recovered from COVID-19. The CDR3 reads CASRTTRRSGNTIYF. CDR3 nucleotides: TGTGCCAGCAGAACTACAAGGCGCTCTGGAAACACCATATATTTT.